Listed here are 29 T cell receptor beta chains from one sample, sequenced in a study of cytomegalovirus exposure and HLA in healthy donors. The PCR had 60 Vbeta and 13 Jbeta primers. Clones were sequenced by immunoSEQ multiplex PCR, and TCRdb holds only the in-frame ones, with some missing. This table holds around 150,000 clones, 75% found once. Sequencing used PBMCs. These receptors all stem from a male donor in good health and CMV-seronegative.

The chain uses TRBV7-9 and TRBJ1-2; D might be TRBD1 (5 bases). Germline assignment: CDR1 SEHNR and CDR2 FQNEAQ (reference sequence). The V and J ends lost 5 bases and 1 base respectively, with 20 bases between them. The CDR3 is made up of 17 amino acids. The CDR3 coding sequence is TGTGCCAGCAGCCCATCGGCGGGACGGGGACTTAACTATGGCTACACCTTC. Translated, it gives CASSPSAGRGLNYGYTF.

The CDR3 bases are TGCGCCAGCAGCCAGGCCCCGGGACTAGCGGGAGGGAGTGGCGGGGAGCTGTTTTTT. This translates into CASSQAPGLAGGSGGELFF. This rearrangement joins TRBV4-3 to TRBJ2-2; 16 bases are shared with TRBD2. This CDR3 region has 19 residues. V lost 3 bases to trimming and J lost 7 bases; unmatched junction nucleotides: 11. Germline V gene data show CDR1 as LGHNA and CDR2 as YSLEER.

This chain joins TRBV2 and TRBJ1-3; D is possibly TRBD1 (5 bases). Germline V lookup: CDR1 SNHLY, CDR2 FYNNEI. There are 15 residues in the CDR3. V was pared by 6 bases and J by 0 bases, with 12 bases between. In DNA, the CDR3 is TGTGCCAGCAGGGTTCGGGGGAACTCTGGAAACACCATATATTTT. It yields the protein CASRVRGNSGNTIYF.

The chain links TRBV11-2 to TRBJ1-2; 9 bases align to TRBD1. With V trimmed by 1 base and J by 7 bases, 4 bases remained unmatched. The germline gives CDR1 SGHAT, CDR2 FQNNGV. The CDR3 is 14 residues long. The CDR3 nucleotides are TGTGCCAGCAGCTTAGTACAGGGGGCGTGTGGCTACACCTTC. It encodes CASSLVQGACGYTF. The variable domain in full, completed from reference TRBV11-2 and TRBJ1-2, reads EAGVAQSPRYKIIEKRQSVAFWCNPISGHATLYWYQQILGQGPKLLIQFQNNGVVDDSQLPKDRFSAERLKGVDSTLKIQPAKLEDSAVYLCASSLVQGACGYTFGSGTRLTVV.

The chain uses TRBV30 and TRBJ2-7; perhaps TRBD2 as D (6 bases). V was cut by 1 base and J by 2 bases, with 15 bases left in between. The CDR3 totals 15 residues. Germline V gene data show CDR1 as GTSNPN and CDR2 as SVGIG (reference sequence). As DNA, the CDR3 is TGTGCCTGGAGTGAGTCGGGAGAGGGGCCCTACGAGCAGTACTTC. It specifies CAWSESGEGPYEQYF.

This clone was detected once. This chain joins TRBV9 and TRBJ2-5; 7 bases are a match to TRBD2. CDR3 size: 12 residues. Germline CDR1 is SGDLS and CDR2 is YYNGEE. The V segment lost 7 bases and the J segment 2 bases; nucleotides outside the gene matches: 2. The CDR3 nucleotides are TGTGCCAGCGGGGGGGGGCAAGAGACCCAGTACTTC. It yields the protein CASGGGQETQYF. The whole variable domain, filled in from reference TRBV9 and TRBJ2-5, reads DSGVTQTPKHLITATGQRVTLRCSPRSGDLSVYWYQQSLDQGLQFLIQYYNGEERAKGNILERFSAQQFPDLHSELNLSSLELGDSALYFCASGGGQETQYFGPGTRLLVL.

This chain uses TRBV5-1 with TRBJ2-3; a weak D match, TRBD1 (5 bases). The germline V and J ends were trimmed by 4 bases and 1 base, with 13 bases remaining between them. Germline V CDR1 and CDR2: SGHRS, YFSETQ. This CDR3 is built from 15 residues. This CDR3 is CASSAQGYGTDTQYF. As DNA, the CDR3 is TGCGCCAGCAGCGCGCAGGGTTATGGCACAGATACGCAGTATTTT.

The table lists this clone with a count of one. This chain connects TRBV7-7 to TRBJ1-1; 7 bases map to TRBD1. Germline CDR1 and CDR2: SSHAT and FNYEAQ (reference sequence). The ends lost 1 base at V and 4 bases at J; junction bases unmatched: 15. The CDR3 is 18 residues long. Written as DNA, the CDR3 is TGTGCCAGCAGCTTAGGTGGTTGGAGGGGGCGGATTTGCACTGAAGCTTTCTTT. Translating it yields CASSLGGWRGRICTEAFF.

The chain links TRBV5-1 to TRBJ2-5; 9 bases agree with TRBD1. With 0 bases clipped from V and 2 bases from J, the junction kept 2 bases outside the gene matches. The germline V gene has CDR1 SGHRS and CDR2 YFSETQ. CDR3 size: 15 residues. CDR3 amino acids: CASSLGDREQETQYF. For the CDR3, the DNA is TGCGCCAGCAGCTTGGGGGACAGGGAACAAGAGACCCAGTACTTC.

This chain uses TRBV6-5 with TRBJ2-5, with 8 bases fitting TRBD2. The DNA end favors TRBJ2-7, so the J call may be wrong. Germline values: CDR1 MNHEY, CDR2 SVGAGI. The CDR3 is made up of 15 amino acids. The DNA for the CDR3 is TGTGCCAGCAGCTTCGGCGGGGGGTTCTCCTACGAGCAGTACTTC. Amino acid sequence: CASSFGGGFSYEQYF.

V usage is TRBV5-1 and J usage is TRBJ1-5; 10 bases fit TRBD1. Germline V gene sequence: CDR1 SGHRS, CDR2 YFSETQ. The CDR3 sequence is 16 residues long. V lost 4 bases and J lost 3; bases outside the gene matches: 7. CDR3 loop: CASSPGQGRNNQPQHF. CDR3 bases: TGCGCCAGCAGCCCGGGACAGGGGAGGAACAATCAGCCCCAGCATTTT.

The V call is TRBV11-2, the J call TRBJ2-5; 8 bases match TRBD2. V trimming: 0 bases; J trimming: 5 bases; junction bases outside the gene matches: 8. This CDR3 spans 16 amino acids. Per the germline V gene, CDR1 is SGHAT and CDR2 is FQNNGV. The CDR3 DNA is TGTGCCAGCAGCTTAGATGGGACTAGGATGACCGAGACCCAGTACTTC. Amino acids: CASSLDGTRMTETQYF.

In this sample, this clone turned up a few times. The chain uses TRBV6-1 and TRBJ1-2; D remains ambiguous. The V gene's germline CDR1 is MNHNS and CDR2 SASEGT. Trimming took off 4 bases at V and 5 bases at J, with 20 bases between the two ends. There are 16 residues in the CDR3. DNA for the CDR3: TGTGCCAGCAGTGCCGTATTGGGTGCAGTCGGGTATGGCTACACCTTC. Its translation is CASSAVLGAVGYGYTF.

A single count supports this clone. The junction differs from germline at one of its ends, possibly a read error. The V call is TRBV5-4, the J call TRBJ2-4, with 11 bases identical to TRBD2. From germline, CDR1 is SGHNT and CDR2 YYREEE (reference sequence). The CDR3 extends over 16 amino acids. Written as DNA, the CDR3 is TGTGCCAGCAGCTCCTCAACCGGGACTAGCGGCCACAGGGGGAACTTC. It specifies CASSSSTGTSGHRGNF.

This chain uses TRBV7-6 with TRBJ2-2; D is unresolved. Trimming removed 6 bases from V and 7 bases from J, with 15 bases in between. This CDR3 region has 14 residues. The germline CDR1 and CDR2 sequences are SGHVS and FNYEAQ. This CDR3 is CASRPIPSSGELFF. In DNA, the CDR3 is TGTGCCAGCAGGCCAATCCCCTCCAGCGGGGAGCTGTTTTTT.

This clone came up once. The genes are TRBV30 and TRBJ2-3; 7 bases align to TRBD2. Germline CDR1 and CDR2: GTSNPN and SVGIG (reference sequence). The V segment lost 0 bases and the J segment 2 bases; nucleotides outside the gene matches: 5. The CDR3 has 15 amino acids. The CDR3 DNA is TGTGCCTGGAGTGTAGGGGCGGGAGCCACAGATACGCAGTATTTT. Its protein product is CAWSVGAGATDTQYF.

The genes are TRBV11-2 and TRBJ2-1, with no clear D. V was trimmed by 4 bases and J by 0 bases, leaving 16 bases between them. This CDR3 has 17 amino acids. The germline V gene has CDR1 SGHAT and CDR2 FQNNGV. CDR3 loop: CASSSARLRSSYNEQFF. The DNA for the CDR3 is TGTGCCAGCAGCTCCGCGAGACTTCGTAGCTCCTACAATGAGCAGTTCTTC.

CDR3 sequence reads: CASRGDRNYEQYF. The CDR3 nucleotides read TGTGCCAGCAGGGGGGACAGAAACTACGAGCAGTACTTC. The chain combines TRBV28 with TRBJ2-7; 7 nucleotides agree with TRBD1. Losses at the gene ends were 6 bases for V and 3 bases for J; bases not matched to a gene: 5. Germline CDR1 and CDR2: MDHEN and SYDVKM. The CDR3 loop spans 13 amino acids.

The chain joins TRBV7-2 to TRBJ2-5; TRBD2 is a possible D gene (6 bases). V dropped 2 bases and J dropped 1 base, with 17 bases sitting between them. The CDR3 length is 17 residues. CDR1 is SGHTA and CDR2 is FQGNSA in the germline V gene. The CDR3 protein is CASSLRSRGWIQETQYF. CDR3 nucleotides: TGTGCCAGCAGCTTAAGAAGCCGGGGGTGGATCCAAGAGACCCAGTACTTC.

The chain couples TRBV9 to TRBJ1-2; possibly TRBD1 for D (6 bases). This CDR3 comprises 13 residues. Trimming took off 5 bases at V and 4 bases at J, with 12 bases between the two ends. Germline V CDR1 and CDR2: SGDLS, YYNGEE. CDR3 amino acids: CASSRQETYGYTF. CDR3 sequence (DNA): TGTGCCAGCAGTAGACAGGAGACCTATGGCTACACCTTC.

This chain links TRBV25-1 with TRBJ2-3; 9 nucleotides match TRBD2. This CDR3 has 17 amino acids. Germline V CDR1 and CDR2: MGHDK, SYGVNS. With 2 bases clipped from V and 4 bases from J, the junction kept 10 bases outside the gene matches. The CDR3 is CASSEPQGLAGADTQYF. In DNA form, the CDR3 reads TGTGCCAGCAGTGAACCCCAGGGACTAGCTGGGGCAGATACGCAGTATTTT.

V and J are TRBV7-7 and TRBJ2-1, with 11 bases fitting TRBD1. The CDR3 totals 14 residues. With V trimmed by 5 bases and J by 6 bases, 3 bases remained unmatched. Germline V gene data show CDR1 as SSHAT and CDR2 as FNYEAQ (reference sequence). CDR3 DNA sequence: TGTGCCAGCAGCAAGGGACAGGGGGTCAATGAGCAGTTCTTC. Protein: CASSKGQGVNEQFF.

The chain is built from TRBV5-6 and TRBJ2-2; maybe TRBD1 (6 bases). Trimming stripped 5 bases from V and 2 bases from J, with 13 bases between. Per the germline V gene, CDR1 is SGHDT and CDR2 is YYEEEE. This CDR3 contains 15 residues. The CDR3 DNA reads TGTGCCAGCAGTTTGAGAGGGGGTAACACCGGGGAGCTGTTTTTT. Encoded protein: CASSLRGGNTGELFF.

The rearrangement joins TRBV7-9 to TRBJ2-7, with TRBD2 matching over 9 bases. The germline V gene encodes CDR1 SEHNR and CDR2 FQNEAQ (reference sequence). This CDR3 is 16 amino acids long. After removal of 5 bases from V and 0 bases from J, the junction contained 8 bases not matched to a gene. CDR3 amino acids: CASSPTGTSSSYEQYF. The CDR3, as DNA: TGTGCCAGCAGCCCCACCGGGACTAGCAGCTCCTACGAGCAGTACTTC.

This clone was recorded once. A read error may account for a junction end that differs from germline. Here the CDR3 DNA reads TGTGCCAGCAGCGAAGAGGGAAGGGGCCCCTACGAGCAGTACTTC. It specifies CASSEEGRGPYEQYF. The chain uses TRBV2 and TRBJ2-5; either TRBD1 or TRBD2 may fit D (5 bases each). TRBJ2-7 matches the DNA end more closely, so the J call is doubtful. Per the germline V gene, CDR1 is SNHLY and CDR2 is FYNNEI. The CDR3 runs to 15 residues.

This clone was detected a few times. The chain is built from TRBV19 and TRBJ2-1; 10 bases align to TRBD2. CDR1 LNHDA and CDR2 SQIVND come from the germline V gene (reference sequence). After removal of 10 bases from V and 9 bases from J, the junction contained 12 bases not matched to a gene. The CDR3 sequence is 14 residues long. The CDR3 is CATAPSGGIREQFF. The CDR3 bases are TGTGCCACCGCCCCTAGCGGGGGAATTCGTGAGCAGTTCTTC. Drawing the rest from reference TRBV19 and TRBJ2-1, the complete variable domain is DGGITQSPKYLFRKEGQNVTLSCEQNLNHDAMYWYRQDPGQGLRLIYYSQIVNDFQKGDIAEGYSVSREKKESFPLTVTSAQKNPTAFYLCATAPSGGIREQFFGPGTRLTVL.

With regard to this clone: Other nucleotide sequences in the sample specify the same CDR3. This chain joins TRBV28 and TRBJ2-2, with 9 positions matching TRBD1. Germline loops: CDR1 MDHEN, CDR2 SYDVKM. The CDR3 totals 14 residues. The trim removed 4 bases at V and 4 bases at J, leaving 1 base unmatched. The CDR3 DNA sequence: TGTGCCAGCAGTTCGGGACAGGGCACCGGGGAGCTGTTTTTT. It is translated as CASSSGQGTGELFF.

This clone showed up just a few times. The chain links TRBV4-3 to TRBJ2-5; perhaps D is TRBD1 or TRBD2 (5 bases each). TRBJ2-7 matches the DNA end more closely, so the J call is doubtful. This CDR3 contains 14 residues. CDR1 and CDR2 from the germline V gene are LGHNA and YSLEER. CDR3 sequence: CASSQYRGDYEQYF. The CDR3 DNA is TGCGCCAGCAGCCAATACAGAGGGGACTACGAGCAGTACTTC.

The CDR3 nucleotides are TGCGCCAGCAGCGCCGGGACAGACTATTCACCCCTCCACTTT. This codes for CASSAGTDYSPLHF. The chain recombines TRBV5-1 with TRBJ1-6; 7 positions agree with TRBD1. Unmatched junction bases numbered 6, after V lost 4 bases and J lost 8 bases. The germline V gene has CDR1 SGHRS and CDR2 YFSETQ. The CDR3 loop spans 14 amino acids.